The sequence of this T cell receptor beta chain was determined in a study of preoperative IRX-2 immunotherapy in early breast cancer. Treatment in this sample: preoperative locoregional IRX-2 cytokine immunotherapy. Patients received preoperative, locoregional IRX-2 cytokine immunotherapy in a phase Ib study. Sequencing was performed with immunoSEQ multiplex PCR; in TCRdb, only in-frame clones are kept and a portion is missing. The sample records 15,000 to 25,000 clones, approximately 86% being singletons. Concerning this clone: The junction departs from germline at one end; a sequencing error may be responsible.

CDR1 SGDLS and CDR2 YYNGEE come from the germline V gene. There are 14 residues in the CDR3. V usage is TRBV9 and J usage is TRBJ2-7, with a tentative D call TRBD1 (5 bases). The receptor's source is a human donor with breast cancer. The input for sequencing was lymph node tissue, taken after IRX-2 immunotherapy. The CDR3 DNA reads as TGTGCCAGCAGCCCCCTACAGGCCTCCGACGAGCAGTACTTC. This translates into CASSPLQASDEQYF.